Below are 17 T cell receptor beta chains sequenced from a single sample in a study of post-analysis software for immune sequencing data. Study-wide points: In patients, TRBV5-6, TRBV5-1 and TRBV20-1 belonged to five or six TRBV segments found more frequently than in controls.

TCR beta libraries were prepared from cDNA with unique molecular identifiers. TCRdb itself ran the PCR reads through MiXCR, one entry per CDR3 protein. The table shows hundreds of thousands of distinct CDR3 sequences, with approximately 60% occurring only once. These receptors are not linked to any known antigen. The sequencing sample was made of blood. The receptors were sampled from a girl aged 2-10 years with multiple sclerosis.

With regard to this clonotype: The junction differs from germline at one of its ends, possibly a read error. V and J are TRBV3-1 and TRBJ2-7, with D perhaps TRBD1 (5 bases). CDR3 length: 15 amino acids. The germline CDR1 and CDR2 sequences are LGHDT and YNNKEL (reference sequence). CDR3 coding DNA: TGCGCCAGCAGCCTACCAATGGCACAGGCCTACGAGCAGTACTTC. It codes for CASSLPMAQAYEQYF.

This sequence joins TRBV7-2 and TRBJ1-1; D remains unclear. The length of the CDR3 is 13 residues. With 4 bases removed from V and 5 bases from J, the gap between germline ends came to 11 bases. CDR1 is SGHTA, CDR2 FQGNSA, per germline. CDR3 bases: TGTGCCAGCAGCTCCCAAAAGCGTACTGAAGCTTTCTTT. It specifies CASSSQKRTEAFF. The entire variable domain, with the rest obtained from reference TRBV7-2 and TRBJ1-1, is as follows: GAGVSQSPSNKVTEKGKDVELRCDPISGHTALYWYRQSLGQGLEFLIYFQGNSAPDKSGLPSDRFSAERTGGSVSTLTIQRTQQEDSAVYLCASSSQKRTEAFFGQGTRLTVV.

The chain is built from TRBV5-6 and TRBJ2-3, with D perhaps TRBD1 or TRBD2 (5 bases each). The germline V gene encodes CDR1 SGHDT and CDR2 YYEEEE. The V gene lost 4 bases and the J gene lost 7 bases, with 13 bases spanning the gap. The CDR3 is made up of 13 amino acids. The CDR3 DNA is TGTGCCAGCAGCCTAGGGGACGTGCATACGCAGTATTTT. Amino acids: CASSLGDVHTQYF.

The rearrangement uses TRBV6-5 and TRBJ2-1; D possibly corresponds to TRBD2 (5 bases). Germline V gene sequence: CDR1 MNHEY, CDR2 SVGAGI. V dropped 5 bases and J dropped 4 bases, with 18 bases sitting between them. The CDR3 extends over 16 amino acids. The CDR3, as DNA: TGTGCCAGCAGTCCTTCTGCCGGAGGCGATTACAATGAGCAGTTCTTC. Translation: CASSPSAGGDYNEQFF.

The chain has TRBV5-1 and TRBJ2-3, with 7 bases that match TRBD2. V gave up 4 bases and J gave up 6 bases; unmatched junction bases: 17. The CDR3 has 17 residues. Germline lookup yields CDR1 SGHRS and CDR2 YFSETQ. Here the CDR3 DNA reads TGCGCCAGCAGCCCCTCTTTCGCGGGGGAGTTGGGGGATACGCAGTATTTT. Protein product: CASSPSFAGELGDTQYF.

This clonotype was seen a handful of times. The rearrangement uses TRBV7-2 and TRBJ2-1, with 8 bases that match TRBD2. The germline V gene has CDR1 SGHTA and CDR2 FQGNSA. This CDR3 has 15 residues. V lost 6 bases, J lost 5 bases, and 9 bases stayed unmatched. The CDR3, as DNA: TGTGCCAGCAGGGTGGGGGGACTAGGCCACAATGAGCAGTTCTTC. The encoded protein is CASRVGGLGHNEQFF.

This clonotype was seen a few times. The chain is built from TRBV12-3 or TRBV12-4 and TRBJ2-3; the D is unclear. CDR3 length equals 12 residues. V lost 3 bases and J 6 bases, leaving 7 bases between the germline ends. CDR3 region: CASSFMDDTQYF. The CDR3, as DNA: TGTGCCAGCAGTTTCATGGATGATACGCAGTATTTT.

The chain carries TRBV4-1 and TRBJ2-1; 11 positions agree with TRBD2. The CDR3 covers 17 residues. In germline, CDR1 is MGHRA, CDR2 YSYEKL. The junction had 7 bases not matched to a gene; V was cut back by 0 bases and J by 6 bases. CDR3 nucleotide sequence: TGCGCCAGCAGCCAAGATCAGGGACTAGCGGTTCTCAATGAGCAGTTCTTC. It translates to CASSQDQGLAVLNEQFF.

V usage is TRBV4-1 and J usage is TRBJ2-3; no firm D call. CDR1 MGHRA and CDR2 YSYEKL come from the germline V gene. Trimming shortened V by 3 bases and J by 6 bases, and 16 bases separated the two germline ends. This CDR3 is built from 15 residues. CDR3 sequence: CASSHSSSLGDTQYF. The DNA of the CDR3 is TGCGCCAGCAGCCACTCCTCCTCACTGGGGGATACGCAGTATTTT.

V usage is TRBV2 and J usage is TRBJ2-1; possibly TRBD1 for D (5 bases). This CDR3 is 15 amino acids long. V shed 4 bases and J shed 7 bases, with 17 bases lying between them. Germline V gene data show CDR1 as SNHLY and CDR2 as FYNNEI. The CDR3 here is CASSGERFSGNEQFF. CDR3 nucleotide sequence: TGTGCCAGCAGTGGGGAAAGGTTCTCAGGGAATGAGCAGTTCTTC.

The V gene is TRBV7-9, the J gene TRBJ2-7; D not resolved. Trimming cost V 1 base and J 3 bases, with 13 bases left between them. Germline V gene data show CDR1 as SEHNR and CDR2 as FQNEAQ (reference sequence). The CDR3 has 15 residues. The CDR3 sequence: CASSLGPHSDYEQYF. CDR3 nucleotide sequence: TGTGCCAGCAGCTTAGGCCCCCACAGTGACTACGAGCAGTACTTC.

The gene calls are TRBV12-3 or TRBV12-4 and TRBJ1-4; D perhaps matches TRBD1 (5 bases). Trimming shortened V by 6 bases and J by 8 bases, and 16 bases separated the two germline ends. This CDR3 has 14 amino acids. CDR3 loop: CASRWGGGVEKLFF. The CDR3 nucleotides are TGTGCCAGCAGGTGGGGGGGTGGTGTAGAAAAACTGTTTTTT.

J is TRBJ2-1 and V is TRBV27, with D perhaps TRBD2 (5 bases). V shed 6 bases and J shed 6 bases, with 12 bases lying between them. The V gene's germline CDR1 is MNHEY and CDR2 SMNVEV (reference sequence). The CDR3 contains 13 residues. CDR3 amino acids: CASRLAGINEQFF. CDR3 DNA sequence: TGTGCCAGCAGGTTGGCCGGGATCAATGAGCAGTTCTTC.

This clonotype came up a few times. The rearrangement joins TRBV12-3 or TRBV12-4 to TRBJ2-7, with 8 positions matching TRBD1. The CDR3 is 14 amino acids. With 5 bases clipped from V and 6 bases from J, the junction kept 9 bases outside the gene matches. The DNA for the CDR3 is TGTGCCAGCAGTCACCGGGACAGGTCAATCGAGCAGTACTTC. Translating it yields CASSHRDRSIEQYF.

CDR3 nucleotide sequence: TGTGCCAGCAATATCGGGGAGAACACTGAAGCTTTCTTT. Translated, it gives CASNIGENTEAFF. The rearrangement uses TRBV6-6 and TRBJ1-1; D not resolved. The CDR3 loop spans 13 amino acids. Germline-derived CDR1 and CDR2 are MNHNY and SVGAGI (reference sequence). Trimming removed 7 bases from V and 1 base from J, with 10 bases in between.

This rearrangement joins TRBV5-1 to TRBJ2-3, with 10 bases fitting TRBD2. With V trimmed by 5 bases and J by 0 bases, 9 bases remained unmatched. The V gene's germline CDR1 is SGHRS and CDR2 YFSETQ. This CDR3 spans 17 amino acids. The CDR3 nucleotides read TGCGCCAGCAGTCCTAGCGGGGGTGTTTTTAGCACAGATACGCAGTATTTT. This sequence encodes CASSPSGGVFSTDTQYF. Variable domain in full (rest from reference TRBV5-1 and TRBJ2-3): KAGVTQTPRYLIKTRGQQVTLSCSPISGHRSVSWYQQTPGQGLQFLFEYFSETQRNKGNFPGRFSGRQFSNSRSEMNVSTLELGDSALYLCASSPSGGVFSTDTQYFGPGTRLTVL.

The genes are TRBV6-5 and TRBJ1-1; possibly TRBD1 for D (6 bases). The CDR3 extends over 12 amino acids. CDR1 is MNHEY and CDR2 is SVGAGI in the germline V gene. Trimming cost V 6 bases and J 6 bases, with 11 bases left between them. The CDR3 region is CASRRPGAEAFF. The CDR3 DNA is TGTGCCAGCAGACGCCCAGGGGCTGAAGCTTTCTTT.